This T cell receptor (beta chain) was identified in a study of shared clonotypes between healthy human individuals. The study drew its donors from healthy HIV-negative adults without recent acute infections or vaccinations. An even split of each subset's genomic DNA across several immunoSEQ plates was performed. Profiled with immunoSEQ multiplex PCR; TCRdb holds only in-frame clones, not every one. This table holds 150,000 to 200,000 clones, 65% to 70% found once. About this clone itself: No antigen is known for it.

Study results and limitations: Sharing across four donors was highest in naive CD4 (roughly 5%) and lowest in memory CD8 (0.4%).

CDR1 SNHLY and CDR2 FYNNEI come from the germline V gene. This CDR3 is built from 12 residues. The ends were cut back, 6 bases at V and 1 base at J, with 5 bases in the middle. The clonotype comes from a man between 25 and 39 years old in good health. Material: memory CD4+ T cells sorted from blood. Subset of the sample: CD45RA-negative fraction. The V gene is TRBV2, the J gene TRBJ2-3; no firm D call. The chain's CDR3 is CASRLGTDTQYF. The DNA for the CDR3 is TGTGCCAGCAGATTGGGCACAGATACGCAGTATTTT.